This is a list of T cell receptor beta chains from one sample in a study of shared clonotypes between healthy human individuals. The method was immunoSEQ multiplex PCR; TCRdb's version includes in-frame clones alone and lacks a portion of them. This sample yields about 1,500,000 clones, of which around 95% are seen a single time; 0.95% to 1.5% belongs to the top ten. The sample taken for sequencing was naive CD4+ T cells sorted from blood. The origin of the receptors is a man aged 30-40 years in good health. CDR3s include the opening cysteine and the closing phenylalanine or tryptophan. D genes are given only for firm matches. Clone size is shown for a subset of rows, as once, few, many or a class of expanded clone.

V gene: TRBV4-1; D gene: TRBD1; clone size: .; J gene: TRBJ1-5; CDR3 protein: CASSDSGTGDQPQHF; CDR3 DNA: TGCGCCAGCAGCGATTCCGGGACAGGGGATCAGCCCCAGCATTTT
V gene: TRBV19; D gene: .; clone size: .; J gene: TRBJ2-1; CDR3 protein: CASSILVPYNEQFF; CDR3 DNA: TGTGCCAGTAGTATTCTAGTCCCCTACAATGAGCAGTTCTTC
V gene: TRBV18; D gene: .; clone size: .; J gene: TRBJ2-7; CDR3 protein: CASSPGTEPYEQYF; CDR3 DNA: TGTGCCAGCTCACCCGGGACGGAGCCCTACGAGCAGTACTTC
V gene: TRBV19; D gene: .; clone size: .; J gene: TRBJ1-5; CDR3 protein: CASSIILADNQPQHF; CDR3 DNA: TGTGCCAGTAGTATCATCCTAGCCGATAATCAGCCCCAGCATTTT
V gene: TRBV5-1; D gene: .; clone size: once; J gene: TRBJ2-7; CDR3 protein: CASSSQGVSYEQYF; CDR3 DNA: TGCGCCAGCAGCTCACAGGGCGTCTCCTACGAGCAGTACTTC
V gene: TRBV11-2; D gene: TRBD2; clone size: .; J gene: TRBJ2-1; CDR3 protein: CASSSILAGGPYNEQFF; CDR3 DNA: TGTGCCAGCAGCTCCATCCTAGCGGGAGGGCCCTACAATGAGCAGTTCTTC
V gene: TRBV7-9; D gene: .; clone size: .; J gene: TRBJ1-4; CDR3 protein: CASSLGPRAVSDF; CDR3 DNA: TGTGCCAGCAGCTTAGGCCCTAGGGCGGTGAGTGATTTT
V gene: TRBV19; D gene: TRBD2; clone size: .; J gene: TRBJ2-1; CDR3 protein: CASSIDRPGGPRNEQFF; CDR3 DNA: TGTGCCAGTAGTATAGATCGGCCGGGAGGGCCCAGGAATGAGCAGTTCTTC
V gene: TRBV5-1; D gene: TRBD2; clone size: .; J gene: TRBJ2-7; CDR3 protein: CASSLGSGSYEQYF; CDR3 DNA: TGCGCCAGCAGCTTGGGTAGCGGGAGTTACGAGCAGTACTTC
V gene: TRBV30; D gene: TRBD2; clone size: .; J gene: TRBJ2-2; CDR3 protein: CAVQRELPGELFF; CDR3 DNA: TGTGCTGTTCAGCGGGAGCTGCCCGGGGAGCTGTTTTTT
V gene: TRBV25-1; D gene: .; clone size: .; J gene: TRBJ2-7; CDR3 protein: CASSIGLASHEQYF; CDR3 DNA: TGTGCCAGCAGTATAGGACTGGCGTCCCACGAGCAGTACTTC
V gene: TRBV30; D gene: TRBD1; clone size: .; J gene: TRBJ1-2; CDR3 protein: CAGRDRGQIGKGYTF; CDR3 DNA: TGTGCCGGCCGGGACAGGGGGCAAATCGGGAAGGGCTACACCTTC
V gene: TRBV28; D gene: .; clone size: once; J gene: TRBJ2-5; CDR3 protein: CASSLTDGIRDRTQYF; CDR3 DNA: TGTGCCAGCAGCCTTACGGACGGAATAAGAGACCGGACCCAGTACTTC
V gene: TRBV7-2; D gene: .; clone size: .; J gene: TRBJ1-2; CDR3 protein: CASSLGGDPLPYGYTF; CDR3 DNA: TGTGCCAGCAGCTTAGGCGGGGACCCTCTACCCTATGGCTACACCTTC
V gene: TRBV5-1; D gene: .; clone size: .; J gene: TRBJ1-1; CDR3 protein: CASRLSTANTEAFF; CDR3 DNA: TGCGCCAGCAGATTGTCTACGGCGAACACTGAAGCTTTCTTT
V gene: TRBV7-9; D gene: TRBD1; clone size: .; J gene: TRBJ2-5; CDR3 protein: CASSAGGRETQYF; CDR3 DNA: TGTGCCAGCAGCGCAGGGGGAAGAGAGACCCAGTACTTC
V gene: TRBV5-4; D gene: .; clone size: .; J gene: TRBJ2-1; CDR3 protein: CASSSIAFFGSSYNEQFF; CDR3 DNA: TGTGCCAGCAGCAGCATAGCTTTTTTCGGGAGCTCCTACAATGAGCAGTTCTTC
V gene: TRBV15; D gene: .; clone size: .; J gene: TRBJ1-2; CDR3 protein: CATSRDGSYTF; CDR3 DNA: TGTGCCACCAGCAGAGATGGGAGCTACACCTTC
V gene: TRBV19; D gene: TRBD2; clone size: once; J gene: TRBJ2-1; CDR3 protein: CASSKRTGTSGRNNEQFF; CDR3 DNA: TGTGCCAGTAGTAAACGAACCGGGACTAGCGGGAGAAACAATGAGCAGTTCTTC
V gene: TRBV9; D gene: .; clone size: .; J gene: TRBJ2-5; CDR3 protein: CASSQLAGETQYF; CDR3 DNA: TGTGCCAGCAGCCAACTAGCCGGAGAGACCCAGTACTTC
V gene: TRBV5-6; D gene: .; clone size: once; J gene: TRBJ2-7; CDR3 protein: CASSRRYRDYEQYF; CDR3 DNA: TGTGCCAGCAGCCGTAGGTACAGGGATTACGAGCAGTACTTC
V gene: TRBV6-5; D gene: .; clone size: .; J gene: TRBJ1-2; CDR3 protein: CASSYEGLDGYTF; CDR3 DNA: TGTGCCAGCAGTTACGAGGGTTTGGATGGCTACACCTTC
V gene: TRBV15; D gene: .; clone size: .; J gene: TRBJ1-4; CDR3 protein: CATSRVGEKLFF; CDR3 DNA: TGTGCCACCAGCAGAGTAGGGGAAAAACTGTTTTTT
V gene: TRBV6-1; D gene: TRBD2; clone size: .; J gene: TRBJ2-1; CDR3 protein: CASTQLAGPYNEQFF; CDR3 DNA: TGTGCCAGCACCCAACTAGCGGGCCCGTACAATGAGCAGTTCTTC
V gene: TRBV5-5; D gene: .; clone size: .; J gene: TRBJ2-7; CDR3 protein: CASSLLNGYEQYF; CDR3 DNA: TGTGCCAGCAGCTTGTTAAACGGCTACGAGCAGTACTTC
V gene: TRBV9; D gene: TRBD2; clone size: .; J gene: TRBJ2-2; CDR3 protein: CASSVGLAGTGELFF; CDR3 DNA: TGTGCCAGCAGCGTAGGCCTAGCGGGAACCGGGGAGCTGTTTTTT
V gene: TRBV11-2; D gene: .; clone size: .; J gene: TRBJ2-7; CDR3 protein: CASSLDQLLRYNYEQYF; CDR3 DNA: TGTGCCAGCAGCTTAGATCAACTCTTGCGCTATAACTACGAGCAGTACTTC
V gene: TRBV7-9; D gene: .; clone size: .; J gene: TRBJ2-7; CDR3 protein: CASSLLHLSQGHSYEQYF; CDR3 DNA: TGTGCCAGCAGCTTATTACACTTAAGCCAGGGCCATTCCTACGAGCAGTACTTC
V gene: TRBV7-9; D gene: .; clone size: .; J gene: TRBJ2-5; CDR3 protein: CASSHGPYQETQYF; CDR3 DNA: TGTGCCAGCAGCCACGGGCCGTACCAAGAGACCCAGTACTTC
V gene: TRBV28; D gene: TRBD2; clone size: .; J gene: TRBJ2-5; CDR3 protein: CASSLWRGLVSETQYF; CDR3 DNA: TGTGCCAGCAGTTTATGGAGAGGACTAGTATCAGAGACCCAGTACTTC
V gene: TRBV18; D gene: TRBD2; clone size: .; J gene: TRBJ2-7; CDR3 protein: CASSPLASGSYEQYF; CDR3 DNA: TGTGCCAGCTCACCACTTGCTAGCGGGAGTTACGAGCAGTACTTC
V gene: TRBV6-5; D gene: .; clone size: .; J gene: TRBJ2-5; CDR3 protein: CASSERPQETQYF; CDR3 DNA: TGTGCCAGCAGTGAGAGGCCTCAAGAGACCCAGTACTTC
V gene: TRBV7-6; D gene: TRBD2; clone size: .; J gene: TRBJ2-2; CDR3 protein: CASSLAPPSGNGELFF; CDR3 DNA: TGTGCCAGCAGCTTAGCACCCCCTAGCGGAAACGGGGAGCTGTTTTTT
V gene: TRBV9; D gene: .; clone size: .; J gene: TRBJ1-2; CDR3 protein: CASSVGWGNAVYGYTF; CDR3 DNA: TGTGCCAGCAGCGTAGGTTGGGGGAATGCGGTGTATGGCTACACCTTC
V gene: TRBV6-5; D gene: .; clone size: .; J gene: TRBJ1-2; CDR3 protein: CASSPGGSANYGYTF; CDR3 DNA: TGTGCCAGCAGCCCCGGGGGATCGGCTAACTATGGCTACACCTTC
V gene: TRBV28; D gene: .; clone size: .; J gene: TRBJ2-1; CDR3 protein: CASTFGSVNEQFF; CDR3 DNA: TGTGCCAGCACCTTTGGGTCGGTAAATGAGCAGTTCTTC
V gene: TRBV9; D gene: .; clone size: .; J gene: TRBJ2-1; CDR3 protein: CASSALGSSYNEQFF; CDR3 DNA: TGTGCCAGCAGCGCCCTCGGGAGCTCCTACAATGAGCAGTTCTTC
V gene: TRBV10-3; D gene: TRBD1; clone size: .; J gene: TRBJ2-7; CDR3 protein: CAVGPLDRGYEQYF; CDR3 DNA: TGTGCCGTTGGCCCCTTGGACAGGGGCTACGAGCAGTACTTC
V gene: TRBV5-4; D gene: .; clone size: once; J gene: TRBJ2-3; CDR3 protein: CASSLASGAPSSDTQYF; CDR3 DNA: TGTGCCAGCAGCTTGGCCTCGGGGGCGCCGAGCTCAGATACGCAGTATTTT
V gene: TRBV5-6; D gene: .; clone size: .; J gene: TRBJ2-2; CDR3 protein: CASTSRVGSNTGELFF; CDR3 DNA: TGTGCCAGCACGTCCCGTGTCGGCTCGAACACCGGGGAGCTGTTTTTT
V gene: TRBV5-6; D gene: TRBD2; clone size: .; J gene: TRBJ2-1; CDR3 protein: CASSGGLAVVNEQFF; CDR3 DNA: TGTGCCAGCAGCGGGGGACTAGCGGTCGTCAATGAGCAGTTCTTC
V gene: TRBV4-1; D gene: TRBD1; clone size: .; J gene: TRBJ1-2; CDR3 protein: CASSQDMFRDRSNYGYTF; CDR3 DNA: TGCGCCAGCAGCCAAGACATGTTTAGGGACAGAAGTAACTATGGCTACACCTTC
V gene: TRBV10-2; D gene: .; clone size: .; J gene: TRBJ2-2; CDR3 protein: CASSRALGELFF; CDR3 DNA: TGCGCCAGCAGTCGGGCGCTAGGGGAGCTGTTTTTT
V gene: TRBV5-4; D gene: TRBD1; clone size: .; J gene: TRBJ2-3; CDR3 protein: CASSNYGQGVTDTQYF; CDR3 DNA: TGTGCCAGCAGCAATTACGGACAGGGTGTTACAGATACGCAGTATTTT
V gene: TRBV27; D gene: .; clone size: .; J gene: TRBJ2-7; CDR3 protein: CASSLMPSSYEQYF; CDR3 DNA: TGTGCCAGCAGTTTAATGCCTAGTTCCTACGAGCAGTACTTC
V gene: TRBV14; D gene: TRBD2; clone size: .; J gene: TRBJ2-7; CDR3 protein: CASSSFGGSGRSAEQYF; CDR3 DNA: TGTGCCAGCAGCTCTTTCGGGGGCAGCGGGAGATCTGCCGAGCAGTACTTC
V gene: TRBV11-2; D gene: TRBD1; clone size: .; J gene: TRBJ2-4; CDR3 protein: CASSPGTGLTKNIQYF; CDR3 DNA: TGTGCCAGCAGCCCTGGGACAGGCCTAACCAAAAACATTCAGTACTTC
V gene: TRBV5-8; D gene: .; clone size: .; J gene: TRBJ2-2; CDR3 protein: CASSLWRGRVANTGELFF; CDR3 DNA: TGTGCCAGCAGCTTATGGCGGGGCCGAGTCGCGAACACCGGGGAGCTGTTTTTT
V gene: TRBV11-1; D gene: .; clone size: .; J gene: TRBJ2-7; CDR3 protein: CASSRGTLSSYEQYF; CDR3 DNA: TGTGCCAGCAGCCGCGGGACTTTGAGCTCCTACGAGCAGTACTTC
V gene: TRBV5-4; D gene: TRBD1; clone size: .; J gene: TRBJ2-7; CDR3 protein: CASSQDRGLFSYEQYF; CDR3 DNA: TGTGCCAGCAGCCAGGACAGGGGGCTGTTCTCCTACGAGCAGTACTTC
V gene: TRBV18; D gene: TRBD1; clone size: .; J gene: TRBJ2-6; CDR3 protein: CASSQGALSGANVLTF; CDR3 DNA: TGTGCCAGCTCGCAGGGGGCCCTCTCTGGGGCCAACGTCCTGACTTTC
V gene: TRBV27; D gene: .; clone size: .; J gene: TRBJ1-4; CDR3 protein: CASGRGTIATNEKLFF; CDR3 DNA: TGTGCCAGCGGGCGTGGGACGATTGCAACTAATGAAAAACTGTTTTTT
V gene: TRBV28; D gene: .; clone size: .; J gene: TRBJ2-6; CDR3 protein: CASSFSGAGANVLTF; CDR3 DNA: TGTGCCAGCAGTTTCTCGGGGGCTGGGGCCAACGTCCTGACTTTC
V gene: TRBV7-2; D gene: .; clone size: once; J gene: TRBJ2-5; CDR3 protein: CASSLGRVQETQYF; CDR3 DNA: TGTGCCAGCAGCTTAGGCAGGGTCCAAGAGACCCAGTACTTC
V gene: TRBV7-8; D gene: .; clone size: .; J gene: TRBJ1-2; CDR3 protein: CASSLVVGGSDGYTF; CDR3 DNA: TGTGCCAGCAGCTTAGTTGTTGGAGGTAGTGATGGCTACACCTTC